This T cell receptor (beta chain) emerged from a study of blood T cell repertoires in COVID-19. The overall study: Acute-phase and convalescent COVID-19 samples originated in the United States, Italy and Spain. PBMCs, B-cell-depleted T cells, or T cells provided the cDNA or gDNA that made up the material.

Between the trimmed V and J ends, which lost 5 bases and 5 bases, there was a span of 18 bases. Germline V CDR1 and CDR2: SEHNR, FQNEAQ (reference sequence). The CDR3 covers 15 residues. Measured with immunoSEQ multiplex PCR; TCRdb has only the in-frame clones, and not every one. The sample has about 81,000 clones; roughly 76% are singletons. Sequenced input: peripheral blood. V is TRBV7-9 and J is TRBJ1-2, with D maybe TRBD1 (6 bases). The receptor comes from a woman between 45 and 60 years old with acute or convalescent COVID-19. The CDR3 nucleotides are TGTGCCAGCAGCGTATACAGGGAGCAAGAATATGGCTACACCTTC. Residues: CASSVYREQEYGYTF.